These 3 T cell receptor beta chains came from one sample sequenced in a study of cytomegalovirus exposure and HLA in healthy donors. The PCR had 60 Vbeta and 13 Jbeta primers. Produced via immunoSEQ multiplex PCR; TCRdb's table is partial and in-frame only. Counted here are under 250,000 clones, almost 80% occurring once; the ten biggest clones make up approximately 3.8%. The sequencing sample was made of PBMCs. All receptors derive from a male donor in good health and CMV-seronegative.

The rearrangement uses TRBV6-4 and TRBJ2-1; D might be TRBD2 (7 bases). Germline lookup yields CDR1 MRHNA and CDR2 SNTAGT. Trimming pared 0 bases from V and 8 bases from J, leaving 11 bases between. The CDR3 spans 14 residues. The CDR3 protein is CASSDSGGLDEQFF. The DNA of the CDR3 is TGTGCCAGCAGTGACTCCGGGGGGCTGGATGAGCAGTTCTTC.

The chain combines TRBV18 with TRBJ2-1; 7 bases agree with TRBD1. The ends lost 5 bases at V and 6 bases at J; junction bases unmatched: 7. The CDR3 length is 14 residues. Germline V gives CDR1 KGHSH, CDR2 LQKENI. CDR3 sequence reads: CASSTLDRVNEQFF. CDR3 bases: TGTGCCAGCTCAACGCTAGACAGGGTCAATGAGCAGTTCTTC.

The rearrangement links TRBV9 to TRBJ2-2; TRBD1 aligns across 9 bases. Per germline, CDR1 SGDLS and CDR2 YYNGEE. V shed 0 bases and J 4 bases; nucleotides not matched to a gene: 1. The CDR3 extends over 15 amino acids. As DNA, the CDR3 is TGTGCCAGCAGCGTAGCGACAGGGGGCACCGGGGAGCTGTTTTTT. This codes for CASSVATGGTGELFF.